This TCR beta chain emerged from a study of persistence of HIV-infected CD4 T cells. CDR1 is SGHRS and CDR2 is YFSETQ in the germline V gene. J lost 7 bases, V lost 4 bases, and 7 bases had no gene match. The CDR3 is made up of 15 amino acids. This was the immunoSEQ version 4 assay in survey mode. Sequenced by immunoSEQ multiplex PCR; TCRdb stores in-frame clones only, minus some. The sample yields about 47,000 clones, 90% to 95% seen once. This clone was observed once. Its antigen is undetermined. This nonspecific control used anti-CD3/anti-CD28 bead stimulation of CD4+ T cells. Sorting of responding CD4+ T cells relied on upregulated CD40 ligand together with CD69.

This rearrangement joins TRBV5-1 to TRBJ2-2; 10 bases are a match to TRBD1. The clonotype originates from an adult man with HIV who was CMV-seropositive. The specimen was CD4+ T cells sorted from PBMCs after roughly 19-hour stimulation, collected from a patient who received antiretroviral therapy. DNA of the CDR3: TGCGCCAGCAGCAACGGACAGGGGGAGGGCGGGGAGCTGTTTTTT. This sequence encodes CASSNGQGEGGELFF.